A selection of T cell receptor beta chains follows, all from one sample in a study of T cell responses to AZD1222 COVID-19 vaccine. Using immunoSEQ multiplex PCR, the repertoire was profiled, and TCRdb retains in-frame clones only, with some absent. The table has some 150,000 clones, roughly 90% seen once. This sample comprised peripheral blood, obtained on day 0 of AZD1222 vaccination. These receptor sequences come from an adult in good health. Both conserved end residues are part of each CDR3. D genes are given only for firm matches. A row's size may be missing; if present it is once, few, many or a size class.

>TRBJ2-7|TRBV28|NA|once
CASSLNGFSPYEQYF
TGTGCCAGCAGTCTAAATGGCTTTAGCCCCTACGAGCAGTACTTC
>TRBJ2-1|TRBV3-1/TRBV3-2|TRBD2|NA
CASSRGLVSDNEQFF
TGTGCCAGCAGCCGCGGACTAGTTTCCGACAATGAGCAGTTCTTC
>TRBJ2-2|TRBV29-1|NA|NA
CSVGEYVAGELFF
TGCAGCGTTGGGGAGTATGTCGCCGGGGAGCTGTTTTTT
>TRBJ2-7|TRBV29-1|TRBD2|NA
CSVEGDSGGHPTGEQYF
TGCAGCGTTGAAGGGGATAGCGGGGGCCATCCTACCGGCGAGCAGTACTTC
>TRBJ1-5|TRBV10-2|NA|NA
CASSVRFQPQHF
TGCGCCAGCAGTGTTAGGTTCCAGCCCCAGCATTTT
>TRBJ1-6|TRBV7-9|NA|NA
CASFRVGNSPLHF
TGTGCCAGTTTCCGCGTCGGTAATTCACCCCTCCACTTT
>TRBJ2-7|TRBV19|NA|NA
CASRVGSSYEQYF
TGTGCCAGTAGGGTCGGAAGCTCCTACGAGCAGTACTTC
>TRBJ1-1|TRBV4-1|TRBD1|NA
CASSLQGVNTEAFF
TGCGCCAGCAGCCTACAGGGGGTCAACACTGAAGCTTTCTTT
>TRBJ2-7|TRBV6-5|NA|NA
CASSTGSSYEQYF
TGTGCCAGCAGTACAGGGAGCTCCTACGAGCAGTACTTC
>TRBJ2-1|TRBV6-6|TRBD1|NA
CASSYDRGPRDEQFF
TGTGCCAGCAGTTACGACAGGGGGCCTAGGGATGAGCAGTTCTTC
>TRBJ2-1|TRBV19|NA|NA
CASSFSSNEQFF
TGTGCCAGTAGTTTTAGTAGTAATGAGCAGTTCTTC
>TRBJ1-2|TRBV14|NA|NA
CASSPQGIYGYTF
TGTGCCAGCAGCCCTCAGGGAATCTATGGCTACACCTTC
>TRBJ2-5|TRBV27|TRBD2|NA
CASSSPGGTSGWQYF
TGTGCCAGCAGTTCGCCTGGCGGGACTAGCGGTTGGCAATACTTC
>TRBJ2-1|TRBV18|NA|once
CASSPGPYRGEQFF
TGTGCCAGCTCACCAGGCCCTTATCGGGGAGAGCAGTTCTTC
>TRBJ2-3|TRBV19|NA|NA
CASQDPGGTDTQYF
TGTGCCAGTCAGGACCCGGGGGGCACAGATACGCAGTATTTT
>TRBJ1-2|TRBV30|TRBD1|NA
CAWSYRGRSYGYTF
TGTGCCTGGAGTTACAGGGGGCGCAGCTATGGCTACACCTTC
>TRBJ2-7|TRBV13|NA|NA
CASRLAGTVGHEQYF
TGTGCCAGCAGGCTTGCCGGGACCGTCGGCCACGAGCAGTACTTC
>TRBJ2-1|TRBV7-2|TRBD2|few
CASSLGLAGNNEQFF
TGTGCCAGCAGCTTAGGACTAGCGGGAAACAATGAGCAGTTCTTC
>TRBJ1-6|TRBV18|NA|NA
CASSPPGRNNSPLHF
TGTGCCAGCTCACCTCCGGGACGGAATAATTCACCCCTCCACTTT
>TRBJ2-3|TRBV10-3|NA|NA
CAISEAGEDTQYF
TGTGCCATCAGTGAAGCAGGGGAAGATACGCAGTATTTT